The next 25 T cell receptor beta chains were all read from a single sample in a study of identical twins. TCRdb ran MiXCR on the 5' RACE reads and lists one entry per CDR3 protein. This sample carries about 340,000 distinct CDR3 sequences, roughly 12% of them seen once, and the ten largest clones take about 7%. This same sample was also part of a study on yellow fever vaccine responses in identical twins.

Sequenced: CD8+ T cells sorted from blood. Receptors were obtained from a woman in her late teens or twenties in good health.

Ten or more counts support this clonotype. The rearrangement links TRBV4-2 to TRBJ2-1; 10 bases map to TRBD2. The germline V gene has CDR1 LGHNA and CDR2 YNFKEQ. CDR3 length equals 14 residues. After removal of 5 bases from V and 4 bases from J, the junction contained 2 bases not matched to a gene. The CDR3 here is CASSTSGDYNEQFF. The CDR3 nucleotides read TGTGCCAGCAGCACTAGCGGGGATTACAATGAGCAGTTCTTC.

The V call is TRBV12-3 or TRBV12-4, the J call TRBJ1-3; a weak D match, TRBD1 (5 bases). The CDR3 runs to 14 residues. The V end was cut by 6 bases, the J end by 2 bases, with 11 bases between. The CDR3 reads CASRPDITGNTIYF. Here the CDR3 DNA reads TGTGCCAGCAGACCGGACATTACTGGAAACACCATATATTTT.

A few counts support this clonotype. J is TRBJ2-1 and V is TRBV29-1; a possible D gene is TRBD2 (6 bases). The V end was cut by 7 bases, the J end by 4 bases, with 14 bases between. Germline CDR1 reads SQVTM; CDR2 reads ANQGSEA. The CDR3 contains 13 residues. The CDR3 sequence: CSAAGGSYNEQFF. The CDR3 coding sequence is TGCAGCGCCGCCGGGGGATCTTACAATGAGCAGTTCTTC.

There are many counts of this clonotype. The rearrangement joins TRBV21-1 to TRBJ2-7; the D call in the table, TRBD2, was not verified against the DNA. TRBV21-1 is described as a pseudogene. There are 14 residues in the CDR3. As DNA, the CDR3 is TGTGCCAGCCCTGGGACTAGCGGTACCTACGAGCAGTACGTC. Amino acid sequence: CASPGTSGTYEQYV.

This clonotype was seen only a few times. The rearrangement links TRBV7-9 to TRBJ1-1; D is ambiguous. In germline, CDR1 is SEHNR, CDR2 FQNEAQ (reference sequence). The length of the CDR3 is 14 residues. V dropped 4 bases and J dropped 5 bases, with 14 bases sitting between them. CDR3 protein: CASSSEEGWTEAFF. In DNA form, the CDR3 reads TGTGCCAGCAGCTCGGAGGAGGGTTGGACTGAAGCTTTCTTT.

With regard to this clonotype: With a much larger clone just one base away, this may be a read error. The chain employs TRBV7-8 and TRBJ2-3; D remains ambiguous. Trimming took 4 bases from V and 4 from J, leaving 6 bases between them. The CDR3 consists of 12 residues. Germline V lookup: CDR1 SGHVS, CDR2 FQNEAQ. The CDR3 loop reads CASSSPPDTQYF. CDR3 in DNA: TGTGCCAGCAGCTCCCCCCCAGATACGCAGTATTTT. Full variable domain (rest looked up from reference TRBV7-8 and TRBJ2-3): GAGVSQSPRYKVAKRGQDVALRCDPISGHVSLFWYQQALGQGPEFLTYFQNEAQLDKSGLPSDRFFAERPEGSVSTLKIQRTQQEDSAVYLCASSSPPDTQYFGPGTRLTVL.

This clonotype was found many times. The CDR3 sequence is CASSQEVDGANVLTF. CDR3 in DNA: TGTGCCAGCAGCCAAGAAGTAGATGGGGCCAACGTCCTGACTTTC. The chain is built from TRBV4-2 and TRBJ2-6; no clear D. Germline CDR1 reads LGHNA; CDR2 reads YNFKEQ. The CDR3 sequence is 15 residues long. Trimming shortened V by 0 bases and J by 3 bases, and 6 bases separated the two germline ends.

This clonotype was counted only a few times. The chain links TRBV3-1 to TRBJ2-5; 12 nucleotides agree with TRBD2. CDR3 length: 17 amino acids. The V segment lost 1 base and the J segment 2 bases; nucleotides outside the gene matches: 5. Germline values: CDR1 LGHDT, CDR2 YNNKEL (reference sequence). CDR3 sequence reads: CASSQVRLAGVQETQYF. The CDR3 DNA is TGTGCCAGCAGCCAAGTCCGACTAGCGGGGGTACAAGAGACCCAGTACTTC.

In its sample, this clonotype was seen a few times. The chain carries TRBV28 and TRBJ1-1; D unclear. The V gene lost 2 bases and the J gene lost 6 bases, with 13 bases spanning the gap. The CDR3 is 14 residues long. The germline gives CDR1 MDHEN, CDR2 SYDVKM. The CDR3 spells CASSLTVWGAEAFF. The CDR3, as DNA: TGTGCCAGCAGTTTAACTGTCTGGGGAGCTGAAGCTTTCTTT.

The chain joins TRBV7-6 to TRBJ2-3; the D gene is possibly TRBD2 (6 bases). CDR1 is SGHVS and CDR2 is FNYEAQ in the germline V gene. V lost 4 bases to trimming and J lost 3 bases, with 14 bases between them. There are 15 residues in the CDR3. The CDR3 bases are TGTGCCAGCAGCTACACGACTAGGGAGACAGATACGCAGTATTTT. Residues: CASSYTTRETDTQYF.

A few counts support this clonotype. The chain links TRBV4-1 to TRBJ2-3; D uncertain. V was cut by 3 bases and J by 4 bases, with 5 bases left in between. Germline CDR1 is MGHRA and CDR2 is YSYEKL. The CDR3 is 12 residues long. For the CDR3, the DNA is TGCGCCAGCAGCCATTCGGCAGATACGCAGTATTTT. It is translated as CASSHSADTQYF.

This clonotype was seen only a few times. The CDR3 sequence: CASSRTSGRGTGELFF. Here the CDR3 DNA reads TGTGCCAGCAGCCGAACTAGCGGGAGGGGGACCGGGGAGCTGTTTTTT. V gene TRBV25-1 combines with J gene TRBJ2-2; 13 positions agree with TRBD2. Germline V gene lookup returns CDR1 MGHDK and CDR2 SYGVNS. The junction had 6 bases not matched to a gene; V was cut back by 6 bases and J by 5 bases. The CDR3 consists of 16 residues.

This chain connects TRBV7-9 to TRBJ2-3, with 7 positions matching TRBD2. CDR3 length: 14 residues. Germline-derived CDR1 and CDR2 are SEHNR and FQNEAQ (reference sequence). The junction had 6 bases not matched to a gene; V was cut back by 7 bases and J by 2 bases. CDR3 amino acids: CASNEGGITDTQYF. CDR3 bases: TGTGCCAGCAACGAGGGAGGGATCACAGATACGCAGTATTTT.

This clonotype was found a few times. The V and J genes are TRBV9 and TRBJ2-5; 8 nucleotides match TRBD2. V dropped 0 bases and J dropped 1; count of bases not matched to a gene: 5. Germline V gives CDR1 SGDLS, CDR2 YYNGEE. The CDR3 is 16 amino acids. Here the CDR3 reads CASSVGYSGGQETQYF. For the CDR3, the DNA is TGTGCCAGCAGCGTAGGGTACAGCGGGGGCCAAGAGACCCAGTACTTC.

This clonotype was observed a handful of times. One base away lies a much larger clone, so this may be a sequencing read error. CDR3 sequence (DNA): TGTGCCAGCAGCTTAGGGTTCTCCAATGAGCAGTTCTTC. Amino acid sequence: CASSLGFSNEQFF. The chain joins TRBV7-8 to TRBJ2-1; no clear D gene. V shed 1 base and J shed 6 bases, with 7 bases lying between them. This CDR3 contains 13 residues. Looked up from germline, CDR1 is SGHVS and CDR2 is FQNEAQ.

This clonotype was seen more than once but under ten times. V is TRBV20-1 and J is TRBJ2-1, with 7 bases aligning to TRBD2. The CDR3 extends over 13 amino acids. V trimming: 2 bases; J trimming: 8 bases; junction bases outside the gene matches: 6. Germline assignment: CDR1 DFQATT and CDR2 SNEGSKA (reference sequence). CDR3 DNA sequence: TGCAGTGCTAGATTAGATGGGAGGGATGAGCAGTTCTTC. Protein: CSARLDGRDEQFF.

The CDR3 nucleotides read TGTGCCAGCAGCCATAGCTACCTGTTCACTGAAGCTTTCTTT. Translation: CASSHSYLFTEAFF. V and J are TRBV3-1 and TRBJ1-1; D ambiguous. Germline CDR1 and CDR2: LGHDT and YNNKEL (reference sequence). V lost 3 bases, J lost 4 bases, and 12 bases lay in between. The CDR3 is made up of 14 amino acids.

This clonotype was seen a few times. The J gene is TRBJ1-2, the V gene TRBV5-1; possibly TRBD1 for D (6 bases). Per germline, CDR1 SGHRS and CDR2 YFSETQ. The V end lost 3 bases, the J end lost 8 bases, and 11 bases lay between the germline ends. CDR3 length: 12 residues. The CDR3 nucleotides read TGCGCCAGCAGCTCCGACAGGAAGGGCTACACCTTC. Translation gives CASSSDRKGYTF. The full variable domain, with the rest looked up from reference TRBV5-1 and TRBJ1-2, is KAGVTQTPRYLIKTRGQQVTLSCSPISGHRSVSWYQQTPGQGLQFLFEYFSETQRNKGNFPGRFSGRQFSNSRSEMNVSTLELGDSALYLCASSSDRKGYTFGSGTRLTVV.

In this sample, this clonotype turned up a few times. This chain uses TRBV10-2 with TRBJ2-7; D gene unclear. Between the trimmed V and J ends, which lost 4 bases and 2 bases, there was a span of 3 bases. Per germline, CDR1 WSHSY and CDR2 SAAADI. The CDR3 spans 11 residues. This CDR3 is CASSGTYEQYV. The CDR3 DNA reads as TGCGCCAGCAGTGGGACCTACGAGCAGTACGTC.

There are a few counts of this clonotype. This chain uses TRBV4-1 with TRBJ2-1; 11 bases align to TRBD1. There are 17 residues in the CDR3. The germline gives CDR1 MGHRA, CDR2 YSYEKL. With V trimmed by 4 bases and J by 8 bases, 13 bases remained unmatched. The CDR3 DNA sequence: TGCGCCAGCAGCCCCACATCAGCGGGACAGGGGGTCGATGAGCAGTTCTTC. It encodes CASSPTSAGQGVDEQFF.

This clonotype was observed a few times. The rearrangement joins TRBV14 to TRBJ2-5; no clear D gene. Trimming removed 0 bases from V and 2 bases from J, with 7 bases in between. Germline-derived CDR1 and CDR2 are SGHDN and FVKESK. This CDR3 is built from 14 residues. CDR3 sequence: CASSQEAAQETQYF. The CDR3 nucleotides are TGTGCCAGCAGCCAAGAGGCCGCACAAGAGACCCAGTACTTC.

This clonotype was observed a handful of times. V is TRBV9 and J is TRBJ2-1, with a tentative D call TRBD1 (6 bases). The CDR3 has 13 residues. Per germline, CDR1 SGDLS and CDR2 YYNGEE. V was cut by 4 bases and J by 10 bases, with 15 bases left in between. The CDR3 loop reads CASSTGTGQEQFF. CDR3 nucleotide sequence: TGTGCCAGCAGCACCGGCACTGGACAGGAGCAGTTCTTC.

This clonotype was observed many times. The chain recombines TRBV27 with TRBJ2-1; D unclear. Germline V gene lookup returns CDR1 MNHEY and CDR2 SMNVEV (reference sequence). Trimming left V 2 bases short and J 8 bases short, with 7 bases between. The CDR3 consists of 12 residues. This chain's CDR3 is CASSLNQYEQFF. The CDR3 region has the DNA TGTGCCAGCAGTTTAAATCAGTATGAGCAGTTCTTC.

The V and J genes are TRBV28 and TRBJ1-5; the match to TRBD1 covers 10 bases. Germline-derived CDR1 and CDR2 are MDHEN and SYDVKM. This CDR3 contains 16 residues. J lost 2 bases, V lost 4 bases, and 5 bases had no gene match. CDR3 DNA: TGTGCCAGCAGTTACGACAGGGGGCCAGGCAATCAGCCCCAGCATTTT. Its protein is CASSYDRGPGNQPQHF.

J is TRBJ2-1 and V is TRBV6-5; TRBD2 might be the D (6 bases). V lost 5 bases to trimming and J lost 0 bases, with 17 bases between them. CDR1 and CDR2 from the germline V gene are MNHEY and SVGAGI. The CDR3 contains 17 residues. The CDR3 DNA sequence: TGTGCCAGCAGTCCCTCGGCCCGGGGGAGCTCCTACAATGAGCAGTTCTTC. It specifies CASSPSARGSSYNEQFF.